The 13 T cell receptor beta chains listed next were all sequenced from one sample in a study of STAT5B mutations in CD4+ large granular lymphocyte leukemia. TCRdb's copy holds only in-frame clones and misses some; the assay was immunoSEQ multiplex PCR. The data show fewer than 45,000 clones, roughly 80% seen once. The source material was CD4+ T cells from blood buffy coats. Receptor source: a human donor in good health.

The gene calls are TRBV7-2 and TRBJ1-2; D gene uncertain. The V gene's germline CDR1 is SGHTA and CDR2 FQGNSA. Trimming shortened V by 0 bases and J by 4 bases, and 9 bases separated the two germline ends. This CDR3 contains 14 residues. CDR3 sequence (DNA): TGTGCCAGCAGCTTAGCACAGAATTCCTATGGCTACACCTTC. It translates to CASSLAQNSYGYTF.

V and J are TRBV18 and TRBJ1-4, with 7 bases identical to TRBD1. The V gene's germline CDR1 is KGHSH and CDR2 LQKENI. The CDR3 contains 16 residues. V shed 4 bases and J 7 bases; nucleotides not matched to a gene: 12. CDR3 sequence: CASSRQTGATGEKLFF. CDR3 nucleotides: TGTGCCAGCTCACGGCAAACAGGGGCAACTGGTGAAAAACTGTTTTTT.

The chain employs TRBV19 and TRBJ2-5, with 7 positions matching TRBD2. The CDR3 covers 14 residues. With V trimmed by 3 bases and J by 5 bases, 6 bases remained unmatched. Germline V gives CDR1 LNHDA, CDR2 SQIVND (reference sequence). The CDR3 DNA follows: TGTGCCAGTAGTATGCAAACTAGCGCGGAGACCCAGTACTTC. Its translation: CASSMQTSAETQYF.

This chain connects TRBV7-9 to TRBJ1-1; D gene ambiguous. Germline V gene lookup returns CDR1 SEHNR and CDR2 FQNEAQ (reference sequence). Trimming shortened V by 6 bases and J by 1 base, and 15 bases separated the two germline ends. The CDR3 runs 15 residues. Written as DNA, the CDR3 is TGTGCCAGCAGATCAAGTTGGACTTCGAACACTGAAGCTTTCTTT. Translated, it gives CASRSSWTSNTEAFF.

V is TRBV5-6 and J is TRBJ2-1, with TRBD2 matching over 8 bases. The CDR3 covers 17 residues. The trim removed 4 bases at V and 2 bases at J, leaving 11 bases unmatched. The germline CDR1 and CDR2 sequences are SGHDT and YYEEEE. CDR3 in DNA: TGTGCCAGCAGCCTAGGATTGACTAGCGTCACCTACAATGAGCAGTTCTTC. This codes for CASSLGLTSVTYNEQFF.

The rearrangement uses TRBV6-5 and TRBJ1-2; D unresolved. This CDR3 spans 15 amino acids. Germline values: CDR1 MNHEY, CDR2 SVGAGI. Deletions cut 7 bases from V and 5 bases from J, with 20 bases between. CDR3 residues: CASNKGEGGEYGYTF. The CDR3 DNA reads as TGTGCCAGCAATAAAGGAGAGGGAGGAGAATATGGCTACACCTTC.

J is TRBJ2-3 and V is TRBV30; 7 nucleotides align to TRBD2. Germline CDR1 GTSNPN, CDR2 SVGIG (reference sequence). The CDR3 sequence is 17 residues long. V lost 2 bases, J lost 3 bases, and 14 bases stayed unmatched. The CDR3 region is CAWSSLGGGLGTDTQYF. Here the CDR3 DNA reads TGTGCCTGGAGTTCTCTCGGAGGTGGACTAGGGACAGATACGCAGTATTTT.

The genes are TRBV19 and TRBJ2-1; 9 positions match TRBD1. The CDR3 is 17 amino acids. V lost 8 bases to trimming and J lost 8 bases; unmatched junction nucleotides: 19. Looked up from germline, CDR1 is LNHDA and CDR2 is SQIVND (reference sequence). CDR3 DNA: TGTGCCAGTTCATCGAGGGCCGGGACAGGGAACTCCGATGAGCAGTTCTTC. This encodes CASSSRAGTGNSDEQFF. The complete variable domain, with remaining parts taken from reference TRBV19 and TRBJ2-1, reads DGGITQSPKYLFRKEGQNVTLSCEQNLNHDAMYWYRQDPGQGLRLIYYSQIVNDFQKGDIAEGYSVSREKKESFPLTVTSAQKNPTAFYLCASSSRAGTGNSDEQFFGPGTRLTVL.

The chain uses TRBV11-2 and TRBJ2-5; D is unresolved. The germline V and J ends were trimmed by 10 bases and 5 bases, with 14 bases remaining between them. This CDR3 has 12 residues. The germline gives CDR1 SGHAT, CDR2 FQNNGV. The CDR3 loop is CAIRDMVETQYF. CDR3 nucleotide sequence: TGTGCCATCCGAGATATGGTGGAGACCCAGTACTTC.

The chain recombines TRBV18 with TRBJ2-3; D is perhaps TRBD2 (5 bases). The CDR3 has 16 amino acids. The germline CDR1 and CDR2 sequences are KGHSH and LQKENI. V lost 1 base to trimming and J lost 2 bases, with 13 bases between them. The CDR3 protein is CASSPRADLSTDTQYF. The CDR3 DNA follows: TGTGCCAGCTCACCACGAGCGGACCTTTCCACAGATACGCAGTATTTT.

The V gene is TRBV19, the J gene TRBJ1-5; D uncertain. The length of the CDR3 is 14 residues. Germline V CDR1 and CDR2: LNHDA, SQIVND (reference sequence). Trimming shortened V by 5 bases and J by 2 bases, and 10 bases separated the two germline ends. In nucleotides, the CDR3 is TGTGCCAGTAGTCAGGTCAGTCGCAATCAGCCCCAGCATTTT. As protein: CASSQVSRNQPQHF.

The chain links TRBV19 to TRBJ1-1, with TRBD1 matching over 8 bases. Germline V lookup: CDR1 LNHDA, CDR2 SQIVND (reference sequence). The J segment lost 5 bases and the V segment lost 7 bases, leaving 15 bases of the junction unmatched. The CDR3 runs to 16 residues. Written as DNA, the CDR3 is TGTGCCAGTATTGACAGGGGTTCACCCACCCCAACTGAAGCTTTCTTT. It encodes CASIDRGSPTPTEAFF.

The chain links TRBV27 to TRBJ1-6; D is unresolved. Trimming left V 0 bases short and J 7 bases short, with 10 bases between. The length of the CDR3 is 15 residues. Germline CDR1 is MNHEY and CDR2 is SMNVEV (reference sequence). The CDR3 here is CASSLSARPNSPLHF. The CDR3 region has the DNA TGTGCCAGCAGTTTATCGGCAAGGCCCAATTCACCCCTCCACTTT.